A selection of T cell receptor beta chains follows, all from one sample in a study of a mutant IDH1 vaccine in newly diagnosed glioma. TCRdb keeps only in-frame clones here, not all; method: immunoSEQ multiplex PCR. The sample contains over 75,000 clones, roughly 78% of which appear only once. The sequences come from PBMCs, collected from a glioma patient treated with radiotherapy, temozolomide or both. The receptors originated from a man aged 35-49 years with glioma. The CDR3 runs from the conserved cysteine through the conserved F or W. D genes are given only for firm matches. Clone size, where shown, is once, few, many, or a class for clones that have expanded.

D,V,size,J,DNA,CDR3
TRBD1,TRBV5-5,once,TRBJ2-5,TGTGCCAGCAGCTCCAGGGGGCAGGAGACCCAGTACTTC,CASSSRGQETQYF
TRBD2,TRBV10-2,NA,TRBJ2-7,TGCGCCAGCAGCGTTAGCGGGGGCCTTCGCTACGAGCAGTACTTC,CASSVSGGLRYEQYF
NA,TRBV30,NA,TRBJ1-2,TGTGCCTGGAGTTGGACCGGCCTCGGGCGCGGCTACACCTTC,CAWSWTGLGRGYTF
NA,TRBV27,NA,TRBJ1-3,TGTGCCAGCAGTTTAAGGGGGTCGGGAAACACCATATATTTT,CASSLRGSGNTIYF
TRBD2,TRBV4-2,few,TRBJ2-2,TGTGCCAGCAGCCAAGAACTAGCGGGGGAGACCGGGGAGCTGTTTTTT,CASSQELAGETGELFF
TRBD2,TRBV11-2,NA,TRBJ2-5,TGTGCCAGCAGCTTAGGTTCTAGCGGGGGCCACCAAGAGACCCAGTACTTC,CASSLGSSGGHQETQYF
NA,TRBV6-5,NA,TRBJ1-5,TGTGCCAGCAGTTGGGAAGGGGGTCAGCCCCAGCATTTT,CASSWEGGQPQHF
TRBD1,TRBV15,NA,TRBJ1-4,TGTGCCACCAGCAGAGATTGGAGGGACAGGGGTTGGTCTAATGAAAAACTGTTTTTT,CATSRDWRDRGWSNEKLFF
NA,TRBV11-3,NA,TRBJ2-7,TGTGCCAGCAGCTCGAGGCCTGACGAGCAGTACTTC,CASSSRPDEQYF
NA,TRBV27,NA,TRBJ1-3,TGTGCCAGCAGTTTTCTGGGAGCTGGAAACACCATATATTTT,CASSFLGAGNTIYF
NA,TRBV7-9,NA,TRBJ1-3,TGTGCCAGCAGCTTCGGGGCGAACACCATATATTTT,CASSFGANTIYF
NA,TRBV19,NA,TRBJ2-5,TGTGCCAGTAGTAGAGGGCTATCGTACCAAGAGACCCAGTACTTC,CASSRGLSYQETQYF
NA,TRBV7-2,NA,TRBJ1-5,TGTGCCAGCAGCTTCGACTATAGCAATCAGCCCCAGCATTTT,CASSFDYSNQPQHF
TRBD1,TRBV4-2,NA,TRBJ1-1,TGTGCCAGCAGCCCGAGCACCGACAGGGGCACTGAAGCTTTCTTT,CASSPSTDRGTEAFF
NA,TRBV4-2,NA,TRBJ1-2,TGTGCCAGCAGCCAAGAGGGGCTTCTTGGCTACACCTTC,CASSQEGLLGYTF
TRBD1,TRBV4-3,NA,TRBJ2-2,TGCGCCAGCAGCCAAGCCGGACAGGGGAACACCGGGGAGCTGTTTTTT,CASSQAGQGNTGELFF
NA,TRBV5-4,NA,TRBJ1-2,TGTGCCAGCAGTCAGGATAACTATGGCTACACCTTC,CASSQDNYGYTF
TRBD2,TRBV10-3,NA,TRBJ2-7,TGTGCCATCAGTGAGCCGGGGGTAGCGGGATTCTACGAGCAGTACTTC,CAISEPGVAGFYEQYF
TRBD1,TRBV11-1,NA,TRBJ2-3,TGTGCCAGCAGCTTATGGGGACAGCAATCAGATACGCAGTATTTT,CASSLWGQQSDTQYF
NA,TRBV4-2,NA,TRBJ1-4,TGTGCCAGCAGCCAAGAGGCCGGGCTTAATGAAAAACTGTTTTTT,CASSQEAGLNEKLFF
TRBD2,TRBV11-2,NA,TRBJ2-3,TGTGCCAGCAGCTTCGGGACTAGCATAACAGATACGCAGTATTTT,CASSFGTSITDTQYF
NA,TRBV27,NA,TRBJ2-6,TGTGCCAGCAGTTCCGTTGGACTCTGGGCCAACGTCCTGACTTTC,CASSSVGLWANVLTF
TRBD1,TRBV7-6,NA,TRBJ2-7,TGTGCCAGCAGCTTAAGCCACGGGACAGTCTACGAGCAGTACTTC,CASSLSHGTVYEQYF
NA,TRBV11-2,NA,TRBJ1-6,TGTGCCAGCAGCCCGCGGGCACAGTTACTCCACTTT,CASSPRAQLLHF
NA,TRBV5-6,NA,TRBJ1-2,TGTGCCAGCAGCGAGTCTAGGGCGCGGGCCGTCGGGTACACCTTC,CASSESRARAVGYTF
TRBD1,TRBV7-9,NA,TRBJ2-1,TGTGCCAGCAGGTCCGGGACAGGGGGGAATGAGCAGTTCTTC,CASRSGTGGNEQFF
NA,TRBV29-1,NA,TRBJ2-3,TGCAGCGCAAACAGGGATGGGACAGATACGCAGTATTTT,CSANRDGTDTQYF
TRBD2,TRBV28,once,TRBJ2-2,TGTGCCAGCAGTTTAGGGGGACTAGGGATCGGGGAGCTGTTTTTT,CASSLGGLGIGELFF
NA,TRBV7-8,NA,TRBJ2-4,TGTGCCAGCAGCTTAGCGCTAATGGGGGCATCAGGAGCCAAAAACATTCAGTACTTC,CASSLALMGASGAKNIQYF
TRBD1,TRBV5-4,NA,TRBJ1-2,TGTGCCAGCAGCTTGGATCAGAAACCCCGGGACAGCAATCTTTTATATGGCTACACCTTC,CASSLDQKPRDSNLLYGYTF
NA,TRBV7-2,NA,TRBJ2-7,TGTGCCAGCTCCCGCAGGGGGGTTCCCTACGAGCAGTACTTC,CASSRRGVPYEQYF
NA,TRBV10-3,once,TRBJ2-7,TGTGCCATCAAAGGGCCCGTTCGGGAGGAGCAGTACTTC,CAIKGPVREEQYF
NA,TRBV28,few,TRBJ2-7,TGTGCCAGCAGGCCAACAGGTCCCCACTACGAGCAGTACTTC,CASRPTGPHYEQYF
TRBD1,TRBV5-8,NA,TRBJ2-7,TGTGCCAGCAGCGGCAGCCGGACAGGGAGCTCCTACGAGCAGTACTTC,CASSGSRTGSSYEQYF
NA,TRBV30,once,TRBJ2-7,TGTGCCTGGAGTGTAGGGGGGGTAGCGAAGCAGTACTTC,CAWSVGGVAKQYF
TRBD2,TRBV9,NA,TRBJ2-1,TGTGCCAGCAGCGTAGCTAGCGGAACTTACAATGAGCAGTTCTTC,CASSVASGTYNEQFF
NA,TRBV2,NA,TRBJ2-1,TGTGCCAGCAGTGAAGAGAACAGCTCTAATGAGCAGTTCTTC,CASSEENSSNEQFF
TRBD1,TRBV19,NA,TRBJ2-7,TGTGCCAGTAGTAGGGACAGGGGCTACGAGCAGTACTTC,CASSRDRGYEQYF
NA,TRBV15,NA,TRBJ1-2,TGTGCCACCAGCAGAGATCAAAGGACAGTTGAGGGCTACACCTTC,CATSRDQRTVEGYTF
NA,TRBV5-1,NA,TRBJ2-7,TGCGCCAGCAGCTTGCTCGGTACCTACGAGCAGTACTTC,CASSLLGTYEQYF
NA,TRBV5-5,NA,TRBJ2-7,TGTGCCAGCAGTGAGGCACTCTCAATCGGGGAGCAGTACTTC,CASSEALSIGEQYF
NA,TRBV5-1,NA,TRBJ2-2,TGCGCCAGCAGCAACGGACAGAACACCGGGGAGCTGTTTTTT,CASSNGQNTGELFF
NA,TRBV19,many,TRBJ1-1,TGTGCCAGTAGTATTACCAGGGAGAACACTGAAGCTTTCTTT,CASSITRENTEAFF
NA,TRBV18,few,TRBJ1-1,TGTGCCAGCTCAGCGGCCGGAAACACTGAAGCTTTCTTT,CASSAAGNTEAFF
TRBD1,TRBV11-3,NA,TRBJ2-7,TGTGCCAGCAGCTTAATCTACGGGCGGGACAGGGGGCTTATCGGCGAGCAGTACTTC,CASSLIYGRDRGLIGEQYF
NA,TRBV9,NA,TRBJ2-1,TGTGCCAGCAGCGTAGTAGGGCTGAGCTCCTACAATGAGCAGTTCTTC,CASSVVGLSSYNEQFF
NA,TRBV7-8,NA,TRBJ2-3,TGTGCCAGCACTACCCCGGGGCAGAGCCTACGTAGCACAGATACGCAGTATTTT,CASTTPGQSLRSTDTQYF
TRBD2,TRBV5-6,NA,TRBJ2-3,TGTGCCAGCAGCGTACTTATACTAGCGAGCACAGATACGCAGTATTTT,CASSVLILASTDTQYF
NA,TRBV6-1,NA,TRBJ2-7,TGTGCCAGCAGTTTTACCAGCGGGCCTTACGAGCAGTACTTC,CASSFTSGPYEQYF
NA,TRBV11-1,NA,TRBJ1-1,TGTGCCAGCAGCTTTACCCCCTGGGAAGGGGCCCTGAACACTGAAGCTTTCTTT,CASSFTPWEGALNTEAFF
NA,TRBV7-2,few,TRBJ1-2,TGTGCCAGCAGCTTAGCTGGGCTACAGTTAGCTAACTATGGCTACACCTTC,CASSLAGLQLANYGYTF
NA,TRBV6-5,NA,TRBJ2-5,TGTGCCAGCAGTTACATCTCCGGATCACAAGAGACCCAGTACTTC,CASSYISGSQETQYF
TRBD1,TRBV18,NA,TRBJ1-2,TGTGCCAGCTCCCCCGGGGGGACAGTGAAGAACACCTTC,CASSPGGTVKNTF
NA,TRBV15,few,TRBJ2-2,TGTGCCACCAGCAGACCCCAAGGGTTCGCGAACACCGGGGAGCTGTTTTTT,CATSRPQGFANTGELFF